The clone carrying this T cell receptor beta chain was seen ten or more times. Its matching antigen is unknown. From RNA, the CDR3 regions of TCR beta chains were amplified and sequenced. HTBI primers were used in a first-round RT-PCR, which preceded a second-round multiplex PCR. One entry per CDR3 protein, called by TCRdb with MiXCR from the multiplex PCR reads. Among 400,000 to 500,000 distinct CDR3 sequences, roughly 21% were seen once, and the ten largest hold roughly 3.2%. This CDR3 is 13 amino acids long. In germline, CDR1 is DFQATT, CDR2 SNEGSKA (reference sequence). Trimming cost V 5 bases and J 2 bases; bases outside gene matches: 6. The sample originates from a study of Graves' ophthalmopathy and Graves' hyperthyroidism. The study's findings and limits: Clonotypes were expanded in thyroid at above 0.001 frequency, and most also appeared in blood. Ophthalmopathy progression prediction by the model yielded a sensitivity of 70.59% and a specificity of 72.22%.

Excluded were patients with other autoimmune diseases, uncontrolled infections, pregnancy or lactation. The sequence was collected from a woman younger than 30 with stable Graves' hyperthyroidism. The chain joins TRBV20-1 to TRBJ2-7; 7 bases agree with TRBD2. Sequencing was carried out using peripheral blood. The CDR3 DNA follows: TGCAGTGCTGGCCGGGACTATCCCTACGAGCAGTACTTC. Its protein product is CSAGRDYPYEQYF.